This note documents a single T cell receptor (beta chain) sequence. This specimen comes from a study of OX40 agonist ivuxolimab in advanced cancers. Germline assignment: CDR1 SGHTA and CDR2 FQGNSA. This CDR3 comprises 14 residues. V shed 3 bases and J shed 8 bases, with 13 bases lying between them. The repertoire was sequenced with immunoSEQ multiplex PCR; TCRdb's copy has only in-frame clones and lacks some. The sample gives over 85,000 clones, less than 95% of which show up once; under 2% is in the top ten. The TCR comes from an adult with an advanced solid tumor such as melanoma, head and neck, liver or kidney cancer. The J gene is TRBJ1-4, the V gene TRBV7-2; D remains ambiguous. The sample was CD4+ or CD8+ T cells sorted from blood, taken in a trial of the OX40 agonist ivuxolimab. This chain's CDR3 is CASSLNPVREKLFF. CDR3 in DNA: TGTGCCAGCAGCTTGAACCCCGTAAGGGAAAAACTGTTTTTT.